Reported below is one T cell receptor (beta chain). Researchers sorted participants into cohorts using their self-reported clinical history. The data were obtained in a study of blood T cell repertoires in COVID-19. The overall study: The study counted Cohort 3 donors as recovered given two negative PCRs, clearance, or symptom resolution. The origin of the acute and convalescent COVID-19 samples was the United States, Italy and Spain.

CDR3 length equals 16 residues. Germline V lookup: CDR1 SGHTA, CDR2 FQGNSA. Germline trimming cut 1 base from V and 0 bases from J; bases unmatched to any gene: 0. Per the authors' pipeline: Reference gene primers were amplified, and this amplification served to estimate nucleated cell counts. Using immunoSEQ multiplex PCR, the repertoire was profiled, and TCRdb retains in-frame clones only, with some absent. V, J and clone size are taken as reported in that table, and D and trimming were inferred from the DNA itself. The table lists more than 120,000 clones, 75% to 90% of them singletons. The sequence derives from a man in his forties or fifties in a cohort exposed to, infected with or recovered from COVID-19 (not recorded which). The sample was PBMCs or T cells enriched from blood (not recorded which). The chain couples TRBV7-2 to TRBJ1-3; 10 bases are a match to TRBD1. The DNA of the CDR3 is TGTGCCAGCAGCTTAGGGACAGGGGGCTCTGGAAACACCATATATTTT. This codes for CASSLGTGGSGNTIYF.